What follows are 2 T cell receptor beta chains derived from one specimen sequenced in a study of beta chain features in type 1 diabetes. General study points: Shortening of TCRB CDR3s, moderate but significant, appeared in all four CD4+ subsets of Type 1 diabetes patients.

These TCRs' antigens remain unknown. Expressed TCRB transcripts were sequenced because the entire RNA isolate underwent reverse transcription. Produced via immunoSEQ multiplex PCR; TCRdb's table is partial and in-frame only. The sample records about 710,000 clones, over 12% being singletons. Material: naive CD4+ T cells from blood. These TCRs come from a man aged 18 to 30 with type 1 diabetes.

This clone was recorded only once. This sequence joins TRBV12-5 and TRBJ2-1; 10 nucleotides match TRBD1. CDR1 and CDR2 (germline): LGHNT, FRNRAP. The CDR3 is 17 amino acids. After removal of 6 bases from V and 8 bases from J, the junction contained 16 bases not matched to a gene. The CDR3: CASGRGQGTDSGHEQFF. CDR3 nucleotide sequence: TGTGCTAGTGGGCGGGGACAGGGGACTGACTCCGGCCATGAGCAGTTCTTC.

The sample holds many counts of this clone. The chain couples TRBV13 to TRBJ2-1; a possible D gene is TRBD2 (5 bases). CDR3 length equals 12 residues. Per the germline V gene, CDR1 is PRHDT and CDR2 is FYEKMQ (reference sequence). Trimming pared 2 bases from V and 15 bases from J, leaving 14 bases between. The CDR3 sequence is CASSLRLAMPFF. The CDR3 DNA sequence: TGTGCCAGCAGCTTACGTCTAGCCATGCCGTTCTTC.